This is a list of T cell receptor beta chains from one sample in a study of blood T cell repertoires in COVID-19. TCRdb's table, derived via immunoSEQ multiplex PCR, lists solely in-frame clones and lacks some. The sample has some 64,000 clones; under 80% are singletons. The sample consisted of peripheral blood. Receptor source: a human donor in a cohort sampled during active COVID-19. Each CDR3 is given with its conserved first and last residue. A D gene is named only where the DNA matches it firmly. Size is stated for part of the rows, as once, few or many counts, or as a class when the clone is expanded.

CDR3aa	CDR3nt	j_gene	v_gene	abundance	d_gene
CASTSGGLSTDTQYF	TGCGCCAGCACTAGCGGGGGCCTTAGCACAGATACGCAGTATTTT	TRBJ2-3	TRBV5-1	-	TRBD2
CASSPGLAGATDTQYF	TGTGCCAGCAGTCCGGGACTAGCGGGGGCCACAGATACGCAGTATTTT	TRBJ2-3	TRBV5-4	-	TRBD2
CASSQGTGRTDTQYF	TGTGCCAGCAGCCAAGGCACAGGCAGGACAGATACGCAGTATTTT	TRBJ2-3	TRBV4-2	few	-
CASSLQPSGSGANVLTF	TGCGCCAGCAGCTTGCAGCCTAGCGGTTCTGGGGCCAACGTCCTGACTTTC	TRBJ2-6	TRBV5-1	-	TRBD2
CASSSRDRGVGTPEAFF	TGTGCCAGCAGCTCCCGGGACAGGGGTGTCGGTACTCCTGAAGCTTTCTTT	TRBJ1-1	TRBV7-9	-	TRBD1
CATSIGAGNEQFF	TGTGCCACCAGTATAGGAGCGGGCAATGAGCAGTTCTTC	TRBJ2-1	TRBV24-1	-	-
CASSQDNRYRGNSPLHF	TGCGCCAGCAGCCAAGATAATCGGTACAGGGGGAATTCACCCCTCCACTTT	TRBJ1-6	TRBV4-3	-	TRBD1
CASSIGSGGPGELFF	TGTGCCAGTAGTATAGGAAGCGGAGGGCCCGGGGAGCTGTTTTTT	TRBJ2-2	TRBV19	-	-
CASSLLAGGWNEQFF	TGTGCCAGCAGCTTACTAGCGGGGGGGTGGAATGAGCAGTTCTTC	TRBJ2-1	TRBV5-6	-	TRBD2
CASSRGIQETQYF	TGTGCCAGCAGCCGAGGCATCCAAGAGACCCAGTACTTC	TRBJ2-5	TRBV5-6	-	-
CASSEGSWQAGYGYTF	TGTGCCAGCAGTGAAGGGTCGTGGCAGGCGGGCTATGGCTACACCTTC	TRBJ1-2	TRBV6-1	-	-
CASSSSGQRNQPQHF	TGTGCCAGCAGTTCCTCCGGACAGCGCAATCAGCCCCAGCATTTT	TRBJ1-5	TRBV6-5	-	-
CASSQEGSGAYNEQFF	TGCGCCAGCAGCCAAGAGGGTAGCGGGGCCTACAATGAGCAGTTCTTC	TRBJ2-1	TRBV4-3	few	TRBD2
CASRIGDRSSYEQYF	TGTGCCAGTAGGATCGGTGACAGAAGCTCCTACGAGCAGTACTTC	TRBJ2-7	TRBV19	-	-
CATSSGDRLGNTIYF	TGTGCCACCAGCAGTGGGGACAGGCTTGGAAACACCATATATTTT	TRBJ1-3	TRBV15	-	TRBD1
CASSEGGGGSNQPQHF	TGTGCCAGCAGTGAAGGTGGCGGGGGGAGCAATCAGCCCCAGCATTTT	TRBJ1-5	TRBV6-1	-	-
CASSAGGGGANYNEQFF	TGTGCCAGCAGCGCCGGGGGCGGGGGGGCCAACTACAATGAGCAGTTCTTC	TRBJ2-1	TRBV9	-	TRBD2
CSVRDSGQGASFTEAFF	TGCAGCGTTCGGGACAGTGGACAGGGGGCGAGTTTCACTGAAGCTTTCTTT	TRBJ1-1	TRBV29-1	-	TRBD1
CAWERAGELFF	TGTGCCTGGGAGCGCGCCGGGGAGCTGTTTTTT	TRBJ2-2	TRBV30	few	-
CASSVDRGETQYF	TGCGCCAGCAGCGTGGACAGGGGGGAGACCCAGTACTTC	TRBJ2-5	TRBV5-1	-	TRBD1
CASNGGGTDTQYF	TGTGCCAGCAACGGGGGAGGCACAGATACGCAGTATTTT	TRBJ2-3	TRBV2	-	-
CASSGGPGELFF	TGTGCCAGCTCGGGGGGGCCCGGGGAGCTGTTTTTT	TRBJ2-2	TRBV7-2	once	TRBD2
CASRISEGAGSPLHF	TGTGCCAGCAGAATCTCAGAGGGGGCGGGCTCACCCCTCCACTTT	TRBJ1-6	TRBV28	few	TRBD1
CATSDPGPGDNEQFF	TGTGCCACCAGTGATCCCGGTCCGGGGGACAATGAGCAGTTCTTC	TRBJ2-1	TRBV24-1	-	-
CAISESRSGGALETQYF	TGTGCCATCAGTGAGTCGAGAAGCGGGGGGGCCCTGGAGACCCAGTACTTC	TRBJ2-5	TRBV10-3	-	TRBD2
CASSLVAGGLYEQYF	TGTGCCAGCAGCTTAGTAGCGGGGGGGCTCTACGAGCAGTACTTC	TRBJ2-7	TRBV7-2	-	TRBD2
CASSQFAGRQETQYF	TGTGCCAGCAGCCAATTCGCGGGGCGACAAGAGACCCAGTACTTC	TRBJ2-5	TRBV14	-	-
CASSGDRNIQYF	TGTGCCAGCAGTGGGGACAGAAACATTCAGTACTTC	TRBJ2-4	TRBV2	-	TRBD1
CATSRAATVYNEKLFF	TGTGCCACCAGCAGAGCAGCGACAGTGTATAATGAAAAACTGTTTTTT	TRBJ1-4	TRBV15	-	-
CASSPKRTGAVGSYTF	TGTGCCAGCAGCCCAAAGAGGACAGGGGCCGTCGGGAGCTACACCTTC	TRBJ1-2	TRBV7-2	-	TRBD1
CASSSLGQMTEAFF	TGTGCCAGCAGTTCCCTTGGACAGATGACTGAAGCTTTCTTT	TRBJ1-1	TRBV6-2/TRBV6-3	few	-
CASSESLIAVDEQYF	TGTGCCAGCAGTGAATCATTGATTGCGGTCGACGAGCAGTACTTC	TRBJ2-7	TRBV6-1	-	-
CASRGGGQRNEQYF	TGTGCCAGCAGGGGGGGTGGACAAAGGAACGAGCAGTACTTC	TRBJ2-7	TRBV2	few	-
CASSPRIAGDNTGELFF	TGTGCCAGTAGTCCGCGGATAGCGGGGGATAACACCGGGGAGCTGTTTTTT	TRBJ2-2	TRBV19	-	TRBD2
CASLQTGRVGEKLFF	TGTGCCAGTCTCCAGACAGGGAGAGTCGGAGAAAAACTGTTTTTT	TRBJ1-4	TRBV19	once	TRBD1
CASTRVTYGYTF	TGTGCCAGCACTCGCGTAACGTATGGCTACACCTTC	TRBJ1-2	TRBV28	-	-
CASSSNTGGPSTDTQYF	TGTGCCAGCAGTTCAAATACGGGGGGGCCTAGCACAGATACGCAGTATTTT	TRBJ2-3	TRBV6-2/TRBV6-3	-	TRBD2